This T cell receptor (beta chain) was captured by sequencing in a study of blood T cells in healthy people across ages. Per the germline V gene, CDR1 is SNHLY and CDR2 is FYNNEI. This CDR3 is built from 13 residues. The V end was cut by 2 bases, the J end by 4 bases, with 8 bases between. The use of a sample-barcoded 5' primer and a J-beta primer mix characterized a second PCR of about 7 to 12 cycles. TCRdb recomputed calls from the 5' RACE reads with MiXCR, one row per CDR3 protein. The sample yields 1.5 million to 2 million distinct CDR3 sequences, about two fifths seen once. Sequenced: blood. The sequence derives from a human donor in good health. The V and J genes are TRBV2 and TRBJ2-5; the D is unclear. The CDR3, as DNA: TGTGCCAGCAGTGAAAGGGCTAGAGAGACCCAGTACTTC. Its translation: CASSERARETQYF. Using reference TRBV2 and TRBJ2-5 for the parts outside the CDR3, the full variable domain is EPEVTQTPSHQVTQMGQEVILRCVPISNHLYFYWYRQILGQKVEFLVSFYNNEISEKSEIFDDQFSVERPDGSNFTLKIRSTKLEDSAMYFCASSERARETQYFGPGTRLLVL.